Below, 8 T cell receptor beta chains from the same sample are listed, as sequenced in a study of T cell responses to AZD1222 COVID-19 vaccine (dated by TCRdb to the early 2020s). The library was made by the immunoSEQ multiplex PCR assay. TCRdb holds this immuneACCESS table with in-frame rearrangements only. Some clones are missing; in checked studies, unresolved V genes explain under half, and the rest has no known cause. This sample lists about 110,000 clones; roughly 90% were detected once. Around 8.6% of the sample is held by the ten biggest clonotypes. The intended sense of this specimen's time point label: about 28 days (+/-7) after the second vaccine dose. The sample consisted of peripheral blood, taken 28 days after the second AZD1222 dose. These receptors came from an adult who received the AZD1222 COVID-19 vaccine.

CDR3 loop: CASSPLMGGGNQPQHF. The CDR3 nucleotides are TGTGCCAGTAGTCCTCTAATGGGGGGAGGGAATCAGCCCCAGCATTTT. The chain is built from TRBV19 and TRBJ1-5, with D possibly TRBD1 on 5 matching bases. V shed 5 bases and J shed 4 bases, with 18 bases lying between them. The germline CDR1 and CDR2 sequences are LNHDA and SQIVND (reference sequence). The CDR3 is made up of 16 amino acids.

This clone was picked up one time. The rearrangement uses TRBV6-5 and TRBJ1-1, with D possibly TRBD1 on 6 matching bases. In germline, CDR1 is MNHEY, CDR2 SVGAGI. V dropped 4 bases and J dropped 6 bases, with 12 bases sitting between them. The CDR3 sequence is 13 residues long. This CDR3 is CASSSTGGPEAFF. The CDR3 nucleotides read TGTGCCAGCAGTTCCACGGGGGGGCCTGAAGCTTTCTTT.

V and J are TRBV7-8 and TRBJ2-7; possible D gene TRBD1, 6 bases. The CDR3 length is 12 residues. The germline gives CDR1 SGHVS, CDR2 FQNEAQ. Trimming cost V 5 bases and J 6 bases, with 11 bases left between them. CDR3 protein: CASSRQGSEQYF. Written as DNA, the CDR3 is TGTGCCAGCAGCCGCCAGGGGAGCGAGCAGTACTTC.

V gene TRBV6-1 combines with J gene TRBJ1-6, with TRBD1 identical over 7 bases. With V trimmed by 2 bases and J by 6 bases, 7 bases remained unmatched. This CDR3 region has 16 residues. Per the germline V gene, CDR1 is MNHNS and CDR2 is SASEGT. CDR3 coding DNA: TGTGCCAGCAGTGAACACGGCAGGGGGTCTAATTCACCCCTCCACTTT. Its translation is CASSEHGRGSNSPLHF.

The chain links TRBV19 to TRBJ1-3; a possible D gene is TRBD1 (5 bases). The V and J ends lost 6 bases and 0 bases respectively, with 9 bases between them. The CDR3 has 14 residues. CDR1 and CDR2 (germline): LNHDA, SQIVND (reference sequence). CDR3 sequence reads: CASRSGLSGNTIYF. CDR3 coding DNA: TGTGCCAGTAGATCGGGGCTCTCTGGAAACACCATATATTTT.

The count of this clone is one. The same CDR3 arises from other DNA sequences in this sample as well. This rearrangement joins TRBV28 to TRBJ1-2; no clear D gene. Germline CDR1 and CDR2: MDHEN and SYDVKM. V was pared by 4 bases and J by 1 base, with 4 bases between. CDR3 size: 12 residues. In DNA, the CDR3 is TGTGCCAGCAGTTCTGGTAACTATGGCTACACCTTC. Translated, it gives CASSSGNYGYTF.

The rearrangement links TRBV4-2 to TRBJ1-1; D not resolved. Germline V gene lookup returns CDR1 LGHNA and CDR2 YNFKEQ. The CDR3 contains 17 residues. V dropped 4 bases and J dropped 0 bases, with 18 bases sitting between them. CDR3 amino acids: CASSLINIYRLNTEAFF. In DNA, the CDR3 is TGTGCCAGCAGCCTAATCAACATCTACCGACTGAACACTGAAGCTTTCTTT.

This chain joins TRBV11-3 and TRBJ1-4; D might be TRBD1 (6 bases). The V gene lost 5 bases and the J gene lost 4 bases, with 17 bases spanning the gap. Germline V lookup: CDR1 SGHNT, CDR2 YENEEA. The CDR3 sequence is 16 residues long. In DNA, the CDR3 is TGTGCCAGCAGCCTAAATTCAGGGGTAGGTAATGAAAAACTGTTTTTT. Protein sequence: CASSLNSGVGNEKLFF.